This entry is about one TCR beta chain. The data belong to a study of blood T cell repertoires in COVID-19. About the study: From the United States, Italy and Spain came samples of acute and convalescent COVID-19. PBMCs, B-cell-depleted T cells, or T cells were the source of the cDNA or gDNA that made up the material.

Recruitment covered roughly 24 US areas and drew participants whose ages spanned roughly 18 to 100 years. Grouping used clinical history reported by participants in a survey and questionnaire. V shed 6 bases and J 7 bases; nucleotides not matched to a gene: 11. This CDR3 contains 15 residues. Germline V gene data show CDR1 as SGHVS and CDR2 as FQNEAQ. Sequencing was performed with immunoSEQ multiplex PCR; in TCRdb, only in-frame clones are kept and a portion is missing. This table has some 200,000 clones, 80% appearing once. This rearrangement joins TRBV7-8 to TRBJ1-2; TRBD1 agrees at 10 bases. This receptor was taken from a middle-aged woman with acute COVID-19. Sequencing was performed on PBMCs or T cells enriched from blood (not recorded which). The CDR3 is CASREKMTGGIGYTF. The CDR3 DNA is TGTGCCAGCAGAGAAAAAATGACAGGGGGCATTGGCTACACCTTC.